Presented here are 6 T cell receptor beta chains from one specimen sequenced in a study of lymphopenia after photon versus proton radiotherapy. Profiled with immunoSEQ multiplex PCR; TCRdb holds only in-frame clones, not every one. The sample lists tens of thousands of clones; about 83% were seen once. The sample in question was peripheral blood, obtained from a patient treated with proton-based radiotherapy. The source is a man aged 55 to 70 with pancreatic cancer.

The rearrangement links TRBV19 to TRBJ2-1; D unresolved. The V end lost 0 bases, the J end lost 6 bases, and 15 bases lay between the germline ends. This CDR3 contains 16 residues. Germline loops: CDR1 LNHDA, CDR2 SQIVND (reference sequence). CDR3: CASSIDRVRNGNEQFF. The CDR3 DNA follows: TGTGCCAGTAGTATAGATCGAGTTCGTAATGGCAATGAGCAGTTCTTC.

This chain links TRBV28 with TRBJ2-5, with D possibly being TRBD1 or TRBD2 (5 bases each). V lost 5 bases and J 1 base, leaving 20 bases between the germline ends. This CDR3 is built from 17 residues. The germline CDR1 and CDR2 sequences are MDHEN and SYDVKM. The chain's CDR3 is CASSLLGGRASQETQYF. Written as DNA, the CDR3 is TGTGCCAGCAGTCTACTTGGGGGTAGGGCCAGCCAAGAGACCCAGTACTTC.

The chain has TRBV11-2 and TRBJ2-3; D not resolved. This CDR3 is built from 14 residues. The germline CDR1 and CDR2 sequences are SGHAT and FQNNGV. V lost 1 base and J lost 1, with 6 bases in between. CDR3 in DNA: TGTGCCAGCAGCTTAGTAGCTGGCACAGATACGCAGTATTTT. It is translated as CASSLVAGTDTQYF.

CDR3 sequence: CASSLQGADGYTF. The CDR3 bases are TGTGCCAGCAGCCTTCAGGGGGCAGACGGCTACACCTTC. The chain is built from TRBV11-2 and TRBJ1-2; TRBD1 matches 8 bases. V shed 5 bases and J 8 bases; nucleotides not matched to a gene: 7. Germline V gene sequence: CDR1 SGHAT, CDR2 FQNNGV. The CDR3 has 13 residues.

This clone was seen only a few times. This rearrangement joins TRBV7-2 to TRBJ2-7, with a possible D match to TRBD1 (6 bases). Germline loops: CDR1 SGHTA, CDR2 FQGNSA. V lost 1 base and J lost 5, with 12 bases in between. This CDR3 has 14 amino acids. The DNA of the CDR3 is TGTGCCAGCAGCTTAGTTTGGGGGCCCCACGAGCAGTACTTC. Protein: CASSLVWGPHEQYF.

This clone was picked up a small number of times. The chain is built from TRBV12-2 and TRBJ2-7; the table's D call of TRBD1 was not tested on the DNA. TRBV12-2 has pseudogene status. This CDR3 contains 17 residues. The DNA of the CDR3 is TGTGCAAGTCGCTTAGACCCACCGGGACAGAGGCCCTACGAGCAGTACTTC. Its protein product is CASRLDPPGQRPYEQYF.